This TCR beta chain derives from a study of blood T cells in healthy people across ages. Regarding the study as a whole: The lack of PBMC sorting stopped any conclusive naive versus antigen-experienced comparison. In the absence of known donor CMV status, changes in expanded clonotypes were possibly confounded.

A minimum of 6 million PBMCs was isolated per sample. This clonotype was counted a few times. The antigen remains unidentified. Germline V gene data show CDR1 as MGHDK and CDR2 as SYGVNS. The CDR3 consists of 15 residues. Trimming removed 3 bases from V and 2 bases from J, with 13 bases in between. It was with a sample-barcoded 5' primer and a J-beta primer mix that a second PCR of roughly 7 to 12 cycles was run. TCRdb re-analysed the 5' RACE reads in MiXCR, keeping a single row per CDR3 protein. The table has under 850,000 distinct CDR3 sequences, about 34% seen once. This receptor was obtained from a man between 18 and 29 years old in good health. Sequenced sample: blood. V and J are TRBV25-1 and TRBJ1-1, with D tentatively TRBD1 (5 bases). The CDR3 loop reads CASSDSPTANTEAFF. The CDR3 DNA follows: TGTGCCAGCAGTGACTCACCGACAGCTAACACTGAAGCTTTCTTT.